These 3 T cell receptor beta chains originate from one sample sequenced in a study of memory CD8 T cells in hepatitis C reinfection. The protocol was immunoSEQ multiplex PCR, while the TCRdb copy is restricted to in-frame clones and leaves out a portion. The profile shows about 50,000 clones, approximately 89% of them singletons. Time point indicated: late/post reinfection, 12 to 24 weeks after detection. Sorted cells were sequenced directly ex vivo without any in vitro expansion. Sequencing input: naive CD8+ T cells sorted from blood. The receptors were sampled from a young man with hepatitis C virus infection.

This chain uses TRBV7-9 with TRBJ1-1; unclear D gene. Germline CDR1 reads SEHNR; CDR2 reads FQNEAQ (reference sequence). Trimming removed 2 bases at V and 4 bases at J, with 8 bases between. This CDR3 has 13 amino acids. As DNA, the CDR3 is TGTGCCAGCAGCTTAATCCCGAGCACTGAAGCTTTCTTT. Protein sequence: CASSLIPSTEAFF.

The rearrangement links TRBV28 to TRBJ2-3, with 9 bases matching TRBD2. The CDR3 contains 17 residues. Germline V gene data show CDR1 as MDHEN and CDR2 as SYDVKM. Trimming at V came to 5 bases and at J to 7 bases, leaving 16 bases not matched to a gene. The CDR3 reads CASSPRLAEAEGYTQYF. Here the CDR3 DNA reads TGTGCCAGCAGTCCTCGACTAGCGGAGGCGGAGGGCTATACGCAGTATTTT.

The chain couples TRBV6-5 to TRBJ1-1, with D unresolved. The CDR3 has 14 amino acids. Germline values: CDR1 MNHEY, CDR2 SVGAGI. Trimming removed 2 bases from V and 0 bases from J, with 7 bases in between. The CDR3 DNA is TGTGCCAGCAGTTACGAAGACATGAACACTGAAGCTTTCTTT. Translated, it gives CASSYEDMNTEAFF.